These 2 T cell receptor beta chains were all obtained from the same sample, sequenced in a study of cytomegalovirus exposure and HLA in healthy donors. PCR used 60 Vbeta primers and 13 Jbeta primers. Some clones are missing from TCRdb's copy, which holds only in-frame ones; the method was immunoSEQ multiplex PCR. The sample comprises around 78,000 clones, roughly 75% of which are singletons, and around 0.96% rests with the top ten. Input material: PBMCs. Every receptor here comes from a male donor in good health and CMV-seronegative.

J is TRBJ2-2 and V is TRBV19; D is unresolved. Germline CDR1 LNHDA, CDR2 SQIVND (reference sequence). The V end lost 5 bases, the J end lost 1 base, and 8 bases lay between the germline ends. The CDR3 consists of 14 residues. The CDR3 DNA reads as TGTGCCAGTAGTGTATCAGAGAACACCGGGGAGCTGTTTTTT. Translation: CASSVSENTGELFF. Full variable domain (outside the CDR3, taken from reference TRBV19 and TRBJ2-2): DGGITQSPKYLFRKEGQNVTLSCEQNLNHDAMYWYRQDPGQGLRLIYYSQIVNDFQKGDIAEGYSVSREKKESFPLTVTSAQKNPTAFYLCASSVSENTGELFFGEGSRLTVL.

The chain couples TRBV7-9 to TRBJ1-2, with D perhaps TRBD1 (5 bases). In germline, CDR1 is SEHNR, CDR2 FQNEAQ (reference sequence). V lost 8 bases and J 4 bases, leaving 14 bases between the germline ends. The CDR3 sequence is 13 residues long. This chain's CDR3 is CASHTGGGYGYTF. The CDR3 nucleotides are TGTGCCAGCCACACGGGGGGAGGCTATGGCTACACCTTC. Full variable domain (outside the CDR3, taken from reference TRBV7-9 and TRBJ1-2): DTGVSQNPRHKITKRGQNVTFRCDPISEHNRLYWYRQTLGQGPEFLTYFQNEAQLEKSRLLSDRFSAERPKGSFSTLEIQRTEQGDSAMYLCASHTGGGYGYTFGSGTRLTVV.